This paragraph covers one TCR beta chain sequence. The data are from a study of blood T cell repertoires in COVID-19. For the study at large: The analysed material was cDNA or gDNA that came from T cells, B-cell-depleted T cells, or PBMCs.

CDR1 is SGHAT, CDR2 FQNNGV, per germline. The CDR3 loop spans 17 amino acids. V dropped 0 bases and J dropped 4; count of bases not matched to a gene: 5. In the original analysis: Quantification of nucleated cells was approximated via reference gene primer amplification. Some clones are missing from TCRdb's copy, which holds only in-frame ones; the method was immunoSEQ multiplex PCR. V and J calls and clone size are copied from that table; D and trimming were computed from the DNA. The sample consists of over 80,000 clones, 91% of them appearing once. Sample: peripheral blood. This receptor was taken from a human donor with active COVID-19. The donor label of this sample is uncertain. The J gene is TRBJ1-6, the V gene TRBV11-2; TRBD1 matches at 8 bases. The CDR3 sequence is CASSLDSGGAYNSPLHF. In nucleotides, the CDR3 is TGTGCCAGCAGCTTAGATTCAGGGGGCGCATATAATTCACCCCTCCACTTT.